This TCR beta chain emerged from a study of cytomegalovirus exposure and HLA in healthy donors. General observations from the study: TCR beta chains associated with HLA were, in a later analysis, more clonally expanded than equally common others. Analysis was carried out at a later point, and it linked a missense DCLRE1C variant to TCR beta V- and J-gene trimming.

CDR1 SNHLY and CDR2 FYNNEI come from the germline V gene. The CDR3 extends over 12 amino acids. Trimming took off 0 bases at V and 7 bases at J, with 4 bases between the two ends. Both 60 Vbeta primers and 13 Jbeta primers went into the PCR. Clones were read by immunoSEQ multiplex PCR, and TCRdb kept only the in-frame ones, dropping some. The sample shows about 110,000 clones, roughly 76% of them seen only once. Only one count was recorded for this clone. The antigen is unknown. This chain links TRBV2 with TRBJ1-3, with D hard to call. The TCR was taken from a man younger than 35 in good health and CMV-seronegative. Specimen: PBMCs. CDR3 region: CASSEAQNTIYF. The CDR3 nucleotides are TGTGCCAGCAGTGAAGCCCAGAACACCATATATTTT.